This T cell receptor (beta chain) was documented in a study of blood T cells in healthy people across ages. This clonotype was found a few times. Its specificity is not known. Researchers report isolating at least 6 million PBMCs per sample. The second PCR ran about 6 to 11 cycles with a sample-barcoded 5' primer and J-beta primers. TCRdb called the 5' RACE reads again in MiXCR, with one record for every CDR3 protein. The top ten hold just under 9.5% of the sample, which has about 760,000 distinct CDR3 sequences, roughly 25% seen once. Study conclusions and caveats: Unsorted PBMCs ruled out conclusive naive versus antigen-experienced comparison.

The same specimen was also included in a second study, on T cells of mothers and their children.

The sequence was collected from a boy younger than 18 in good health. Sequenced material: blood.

The CDR3 nucleotides are TGTGCCAGCACCTCTTGGGGGGGCCAGACGAACACCGGGGAGCTGTTTTTT. As protein: CASTSWGGQTNTGELFF. The rearrangement uses TRBV28 and TRBJ2-2; tentatively, D is TRBD2 (7 bases). The V gene lost 7 bases and the J gene lost 0 bases, with 18 bases spanning the gap. Per germline, CDR1 MDHEN and CDR2 SYDVKM. This CDR3 has 17 amino acids.